These T cell receptor beta chains were read from a single sample in a study of cytomegalovirus exposure and HLA in healthy donors. Sequencing was performed with immunoSEQ multiplex PCR; in TCRdb, only in-frame clones are kept and a portion is missing. The sample lists around 99,000 clones, approximately 63% occurring once. The sample consisted of PBMCs. These receptors all come from a young woman in good health and CMV-seronegative. Both conserved end residues are trimmed from each CDR3.

v_call	j_call	cdr3_aa
TRBV7-3	TRBJ2-2	ASREGQGSGELF
TRBV25-1	TRBJ1-6	ASSAQAAGNSPLH
TRBV5-6	TRBJ2-1	ASAGTSGANEQF
TRBV9	TRBJ1-3	ASSVETGQGNTIY
TRBV30	TRBJ2-5	AWSVQQETQY
TRBV2	TRBJ2-3	ASSVLAGGTDTQY
TRBV28	TRBJ1-1	ASAYYRNTEAF
TRBV5-8	TRBJ2-2	ASSLGLAGLNTGELF
TRBV6-5	TRBJ1-5	ASSYGQGFNQPQH
TRBV28	TRBJ1-6	ASSFRSPPLH